These 9 T cell receptor beta chains share one sample of origin, sequenced in a study of blood T cell repertoires in COVID-19. Libraries were prepared by immunoSEQ multiplex PCR; TCRdb keeps only in-frame clonotypes and omits some of them. The data hold roughly 76,000 clones, with approximately 78% observed a single time. The sequenced sample was peripheral blood. Every receptor here comes from a woman in her sixties or seventies with acute or convalescent COVID-19.

The chain joins TRBV19 to TRBJ2-1; 8 bases line up with TRBD1. The CDR3 has 15 amino acids. V shed 6 bases, J shed 12 bases, and the junction held 16 bases outside the gene matches. Looked up from germline, CDR1 is LNHDA and CDR2 is SQIVND (reference sequence). The CDR3: CASSNEGQAILGQFF. The CDR3 coding sequence is TGTGCCAGTAGCAACGAGGGACAGGCGATACTCGGGCAGTTCTTC.

The CDR3 DNA sequence: TGTGCCAGCAAGGGGACAGGTAGCTCCTACGAGCAGTACTTC. It is translated as CASKGTGSSYEQYF. This sequence joins TRBV14 and TRBJ2-7; 8 positions match TRBD1. From germline, CDR1 is SGHDN and CDR2 FVKESK. V gave up 7 bases and J gave up 0 bases; unmatched junction bases: 5. The CDR3 has 14 residues.

The chain uses TRBV7-9 and TRBJ2-2; D uncertain. The CDR3 has 14 residues. CDR1 and CDR2 from the germline V gene are SEHNR and FQNEAQ (reference sequence). Trimming shortened V by 2 bases and J by 6 bases, and 10 bases separated the two germline ends. The DNA for the CDR3 is TGTGCCAGCAGCTTAAACGGTCTTGCCGGGGAGCTGTTTTTT. The encoded protein is CASSLNGLAGELFF.

The chain combines TRBV29-1 with TRBJ2-1; 8 bases match TRBD2. The CDR3 contains 13 residues. The trim removed 6 bases at V and 3 bases at J, leaving 4 bases unmatched. CDR1 and CDR2 from the germline V gene are SQVTM and ANQGSEA. The CDR3 loop is CSVTSGGYNEQFF. The DNA for the CDR3 is TGCAGCGTCACTAGCGGAGGCTACAATGAGCAGTTCTTC.

The chain links TRBV3-1 (or the pseudogene TRBV3-2) to TRBJ2-1; TRBD2 matches at 8 bases. V lost 8 bases, J lost 8 bases, and 11 bases stayed unmatched. Germline V gene lookup returns CDR1 LGHDT and CDR2 YNNKEL (reference sequence). The CDR3 length is 14 residues. CDR3 amino acids: CASSLIAGMDEQFF. The CDR3 DNA reads as TGTGCCAGCTCTCTGATAGCGGGAATGGATGAGCAGTTCTTC.

The V and J genes are TRBV23-1 and TRBJ1-1, with TRBD1 matching 11 bases. TRBV23-1 is an open reading frame, and its role is uncertain. The CDR3 consists of 15 residues. With 4 bases clipped from V and 4 bases from J, the junction kept 5 bases outside the gene matches. The CDR3 DNA reads TGCGCCAGCAGTCCCACGGGGACAGGGGGCACTGAAGCTTTCTTT. As protein: CASSPTGTGGTEAFF.

This chain uses TRBV18 with TRBJ1-1; D might be TRBD1 (5 bases). Germline CDR1 is KGHSH and CDR2 is LQKENI. Trimming shortened V by 3 bases and J by 6 bases, and 17 bases separated the two germline ends. This CDR3 has 15 residues. The CDR3 reads CASSPQNPGYAEAFF. The DNA of the CDR3 is TGTGCCAGCTCACCGCAAAATCCAGGGTACGCTGAAGCTTTCTTT.

This sequence joins TRBV30 and TRBJ2-1, with D unclear. This CDR3 has 14 amino acids. Trimming removed 0 bases at V and 9 bases at J, with 15 bases between. The V gene's germline CDR1 is GTSNPN and CDR2 SVGIG (reference sequence). The CDR3 nucleotides are TGTGCCTGGAGTGTACTCATGCGGTCGGGTGAGCAGTTCTTC. Its translation is CAWSVLMRSGEQFF. The entire variable domain, with the rest obtained from reference TRBV30 and TRBJ2-1, is as follows: SQTIHQWPATLVQPVGSPLSLECTVEGTSNPNLYWYRQAAGRGLQLLFYSVGIGQISSEVPQNLSASRPQDRQFILSSKKLLLSDSGFYLCAWSVLMRSGEQFFGPGTRLTVL.

This clone was seen just once. This chain connects TRBV7-3 to TRBJ2-3; the D is unclear. The CDR3 has 17 residues. Trimming took 5 bases from V and 4 from J, leaving 22 bases between them. CDR1 SGHTA and CDR2 FQGTGA come from the germline V gene. CDR3 loop: CASSPSENINRADTQYF. In DNA, the CDR3 is TGTGCCAGCAGCCCCTCCGAGAATATCAATCGGGCAGATACGCAGTATTTT.